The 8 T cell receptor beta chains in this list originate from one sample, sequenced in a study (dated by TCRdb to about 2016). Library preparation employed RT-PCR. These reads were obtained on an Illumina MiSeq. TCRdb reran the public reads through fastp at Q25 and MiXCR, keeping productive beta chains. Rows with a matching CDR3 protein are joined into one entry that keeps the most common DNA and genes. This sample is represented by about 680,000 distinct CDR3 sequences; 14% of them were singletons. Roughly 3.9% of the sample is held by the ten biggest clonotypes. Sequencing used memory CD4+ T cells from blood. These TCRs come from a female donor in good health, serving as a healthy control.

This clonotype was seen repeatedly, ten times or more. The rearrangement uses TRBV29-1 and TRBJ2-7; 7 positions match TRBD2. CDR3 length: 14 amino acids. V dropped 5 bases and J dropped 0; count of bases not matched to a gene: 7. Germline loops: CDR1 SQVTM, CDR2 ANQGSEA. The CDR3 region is CSVILARSSYEQYF. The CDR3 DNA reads TGCAGCGTTATACTAGCGAGGAGCTCCTACGAGCAGTACTTC.

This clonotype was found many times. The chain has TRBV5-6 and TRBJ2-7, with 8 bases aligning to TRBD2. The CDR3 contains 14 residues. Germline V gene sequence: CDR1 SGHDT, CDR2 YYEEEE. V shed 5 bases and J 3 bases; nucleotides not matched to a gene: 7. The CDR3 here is CASSRGSGNYEQYF. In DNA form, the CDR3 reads TGTGCCAGCAGTCGGGGTAGCGGGAACTACGAGCAGTACTTC. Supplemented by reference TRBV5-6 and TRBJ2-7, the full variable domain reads DAGVTQSPTHLIKTRGQQVTLRCSPKSGHDTVSWYQQALGQGPQFIFQYYEEEERQRGNFPDRFSGHQFPNYSSELNVNALLLGDSALYLCASSRGSGNYEQYFGPGTRLTVT.

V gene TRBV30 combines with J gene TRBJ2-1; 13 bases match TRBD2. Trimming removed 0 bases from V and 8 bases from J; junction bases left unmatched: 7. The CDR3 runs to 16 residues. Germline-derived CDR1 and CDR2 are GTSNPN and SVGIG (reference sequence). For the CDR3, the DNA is TGTGCCTGGAGTGTACGGACTAGCGGGAGTCTTTATGAGCAGTTCTTC. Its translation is CAWSVRTSGSLYEQFF.

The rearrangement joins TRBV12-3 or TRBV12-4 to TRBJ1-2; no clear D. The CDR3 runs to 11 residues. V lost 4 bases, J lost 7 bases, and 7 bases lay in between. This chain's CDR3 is CASSSGSGYTF. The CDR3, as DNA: TGTGCCAGCAGTTCGGGGAGTGGCTACACCTTC.

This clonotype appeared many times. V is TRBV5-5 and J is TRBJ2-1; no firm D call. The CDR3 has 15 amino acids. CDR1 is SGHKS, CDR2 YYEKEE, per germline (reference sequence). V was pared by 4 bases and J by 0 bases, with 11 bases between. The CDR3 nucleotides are TGTGCCAGCAGCCGGGCCCACGGCTCCTACAATGAGCAGTTCTTC. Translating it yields CASSRAHGSYNEQFF.

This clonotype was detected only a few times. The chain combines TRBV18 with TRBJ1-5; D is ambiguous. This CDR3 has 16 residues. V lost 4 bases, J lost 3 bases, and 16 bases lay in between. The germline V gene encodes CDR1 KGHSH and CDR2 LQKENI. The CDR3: CASSLPLGLNNQPQHF. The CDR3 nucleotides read TGTGCCAGCTCACTACCCCTCGGACTTAACAATCAGCCCCAGCATTTT. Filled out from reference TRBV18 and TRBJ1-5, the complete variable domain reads NAGVMQNPRHLVRRRGQEARLRCSPMKGHSHVYWYRQLPEEGLKFMVYLQKENIIDESGMPKERFSAEFPKEGPSILRIQQVVRGDSAAYFCASSLPLGLNNQPQHFGDGTRLSIL.

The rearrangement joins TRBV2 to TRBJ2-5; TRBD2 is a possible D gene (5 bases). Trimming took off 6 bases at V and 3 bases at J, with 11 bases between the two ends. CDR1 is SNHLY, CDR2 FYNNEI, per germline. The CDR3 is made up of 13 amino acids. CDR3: CASREGYKETQYF. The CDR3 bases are TGTGCCAGCAGAGAGGGCTACAAAGAGACCCAGTACTTC. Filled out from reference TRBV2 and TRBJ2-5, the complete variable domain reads EPEVTQTPSHQVTQMGQEVILRCVPISNHLYFYWYRQILGQKVEFLVSFYNNEISEKSEIFDDQFSVERPDGSNFTLKIRSTKLEDSAMYFCASREGYKETQYFGPGTRLLVL.

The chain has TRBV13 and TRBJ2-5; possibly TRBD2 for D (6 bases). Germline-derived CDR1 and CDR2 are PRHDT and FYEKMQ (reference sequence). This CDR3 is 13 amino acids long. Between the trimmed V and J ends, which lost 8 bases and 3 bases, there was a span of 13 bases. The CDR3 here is CASRRWEEETQYF. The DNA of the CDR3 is TGTGCCAGCCGAAGGTGGGAGGAAGAGACCCAGTACTTC.